One and the same sample provided the 19 T cell receptor beta chains below, sequenced in a study of vaccination effects on CD4 cells after COVID-19. Viral peptide pools were used in the ViraFEST assay to expand antigen-specific CD4+ T cells, and sequencing came afterward. When nine to ten days of culture had elapsed, CD4+ T cells were isolated. The healthy vaccine recipients, who had no prior SARS-CoV-2 infection, showed negative nucleocapsid antibodies. Sequenced by immunoSEQ multiplex PCR; TCRdb stores in-frame clones only, minus some. The data hold approximately 74,000 clones, with roughly 79% observed a single time. Their antigens are not known. Sequencing was performed on CD4+ T cells from PBMCs cultured with HCoV-NL63 spike peptides, taken before COVID-19 vaccination. The receptors were sampled from a human donor who received a COVID-19 vaccine.

This clone was seen just once. The rearrangement links TRBV6-2 or TRBV6-3 to TRBJ2-5; D unresolved. The CDR3 is 11 residues long. Trimming removed 5 bases at V and 5 bases at J, with 6 bases between. The germline V gene encodes CDR1 MNHEY and CDR2 SVGEGT. CDR3: CASSPRETQYF. CDR3 sequence (DNA): TGTGCCAGCAGTCCGAGGGAGACCCAGTACTTC.

The chain employs TRBV12-5 and TRBJ2-5; D may match TRBD1 or TRBD2 (6 bases each). Germline V CDR1 and CDR2: LGHNT, FRNRAP. The CDR3 length is 13 residues. V lost 4 bases to trimming and J lost 9 bases, with 15 bases between them. DNA of the CDR3: TGTGCTAGTGGTTCCGGGGGCGGTGCGGCCCAGTACTTC. This encodes CASGSGGGAAQYF.

This clone was seen a handful of times. The V call is TRBV7-2, the J call TRBJ2-7; 7 bases line up with TRBD1. With V trimmed by 5 bases and J by 3 bases, 4 bases remained unmatched. The CDR3 spans 13 residues. The germline V gene encodes CDR1 SGHTA and CDR2 FQGNSA. The CDR3 sequence is CASSRDRNYEQYV. Here the CDR3 DNA reads TGTGCCAGCAGCCGGGACAGAAACTACGAGCAGTACGTC.

The rearrangement uses TRBV7-8 and TRBJ1-2, with TRBD1 matching over 7 bases. The J segment lost 7 bases and the V segment lost 5 bases, leaving 16 bases of the junction unmatched. The CDR3 contains 16 residues. Germline V lookup: CDR1 SGHVS, CDR2 FQNEAQ. CDR3 sequence reads: CASSAPAKTGQGGYTF. The CDR3 DNA reads as TGTGCCAGCAGCGCCCCAGCCAAGACAGGGCAGGGTGGCTACACCTTC.

The rearrangement links TRBV7-2 to TRBJ2-5, with 9 positions matching TRBD2. The CDR3 consists of 15 residues. The V gene's germline CDR1 is SGHTA and CDR2 FQGNSA. V was clipped by 1 base and J by 5 bases; unmatched bases: 5. The CDR3, as DNA: TGTGCCAGCAGCTTAGGCGGGGGGGCCGGGGAGACCCAGTACTTC. Its protein is CASSLGGGAGETQYF.

CDR3 nucleotide sequence: TGTGCCAGCAGCCAAGTGGCAGCCAAAAACATTCAGTACTTC. Protein sequence: CASSQVAAKNIQYF. The V call is TRBV3-1 (or the pseudogene TRBV3-2), the J call TRBJ2-4; D remains ambiguous. This CDR3 is 14 amino acids long. Germline loops: CDR1 LGHDT, CDR2 YNNKEL (reference sequence). V lost 1 base and J 0 bases, leaving 4 bases between the germline ends.

The V call is TRBV5-4, the J call TRBJ1-1; 7 nucleotides line up with TRBD1. CDR3 size: 14 residues. Germline V gene lookup returns CDR1 SGHNT and CDR2 YYREEE (reference sequence). V was pared by 4 bases and J by 8 bases, with 11 bases of the junction left unmatched. CDR3 sequence reads: CASSTRDSHQEAFF. CDR3 sequence (DNA): TGTGCCAGCAGCACCCGGGACAGTCATCAGGAAGCTTTCTTT.

This clone was recorded once. The V call is TRBV2, the J call TRBJ2-3; D not resolved. Looked up from germline, CDR1 is SNHLY and CDR2 is FYNNEI. The CDR3 covers 12 residues. Trimming cost V 4 bases and J 2 bases, with 4 bases left between them. CDR3 nucleotides: TGTGCCAGCAGTGTTTCCACAGATACGCAGTATTTT. Translating it yields CASSVSTDTQYF.

V and J are TRBV5-6 and TRBJ1-5; D gene uncertain. CDR3 length equals 12 residues. Germline CDR1 reads SGHDT; CDR2 reads YYEEEE. V was shortened by 5 bases and J by 5 bases, with 8 bases between the two germline ends. In DNA, the CDR3 is TGTGCCAGCAGTGCTAACGATCAGCCCCAGCATTTT. Amino acids: CASSANDQPQHF.

The rearrangement uses TRBV4-1 and TRBJ1-2, with D hard to call. Germline loops: CDR1 MGHRA, CDR2 YSYEKL. CDR3 length: 13 residues. The V end was cut by 2 bases, the J end by 8 bases, with 12 bases between. The CDR3 DNA reads as TGCGCCAGCAGCCAAAATGGTTTCCGGGGCTACACCTTC. Translated, it gives CASSQNGFRGYTF.

This rearrangement joins TRBV7-2 to TRBJ2-3; 12 bases line up with TRBD2. Germline CDR1 is SGHTA and CDR2 is FQGNSA. The CDR3 has 15 residues. V was clipped by 6 bases and J by 3 bases; unmatched bases: 4. The CDR3 bases are TGTGCCAGCAGGCGGACTAGCGGGGAGACAGATACGCAGTATTTT. Translated: CASRRTSGETDTQYF.

The chain has TRBV6-2 or TRBV6-3 and TRBJ1-5; D may be TRBD1 (5 bases). V lost 0 bases and J 0 bases, leaving 6 bases between the germline ends. CDR1 and CDR2 (germline): MNHEY, SVGEGT. The CDR3 contains 15 residues. DNA of the CDR3: TGTGCCAGCAGTTACTCGGGGGATAGCAATCAGCCCCAGCATTTT. It yields the protein CASSYSGDSNQPQHF.

The chain links TRBV7-2 to TRBJ2-3, with 13 bases fitting TRBD2. Losses at the gene ends were 6 bases for V and 6 bases for J; bases not matched to a gene: 15. Germline V gene sequence: CDR1 SGHTA, CDR2 FQGNSA. The CDR3 loop spans 18 amino acids. The CDR3 spells CASSPGGTSGTPWDTQYF. For the CDR3, the DNA is TGTGCCAGCAGTCCTGGCGGGACTAGCGGGACACCGTGGGATACGCAGTATTTT.

CDR3 DNA: TGTGCCTGGAGTAGGGACAGTTATAGCAATCAGCCCCAGCATTTT. Amino acid sequence: CAWSRDSYSNQPQHF. The chain has TRBV30 and TRBJ1-5; 7 positions agree with TRBD1. The trim removed 2 bases at V and 0 bases at J, leaving 4 bases unmatched. The CDR3 contains 15 residues. Germline loops: CDR1 GTSNPN, CDR2 SVGIG (reference sequence).

The V gene is TRBV5-1, the J gene TRBJ1-1; D not resolved. Germline CDR1 SGHRS, CDR2 YFSETQ. The length of the CDR3 is 15 residues. The V and J ends lost 0 bases and 3 bases respectively, with 12 bases between them. This chain's CDR3 is CASSLGAGKDTEAFF. For the CDR3, the DNA is TGCGCCAGCAGCTTGGGGGCCGGGAAGGACACTGAAGCTTTCTTT.

This chain uses TRBV28 with TRBJ1-6; 7 positions agree with TRBD1. The trim removed 7 bases at V and 3 bases at J, leaving 6 bases unmatched. CDR1 and CDR2 from the germline V gene are MDHEN and SYDVKM. CDR3 length: 15 residues. The CDR3 bases are TGTGCCAGCATTAAGGGGGCAATCTATAATTCACCCCTCCACTTT. Translating it yields CASIKGAIYNSPLHF.

V is TRBV4-3 and J is TRBJ1-5; D is unresolved. Germline V gives CDR1 LGHNA, CDR2 YSLEER. The CDR3 has 16 residues. The V end lost 1 base, the J end lost 4 bases, and 14 bases lay between the germline ends. The CDR3 reads CASSQGVDIPNQPQHF. The CDR3 coding sequence is TGCGCCAGCAGCCAAGGGGTTGACATCCCTAATCAGCCCCAGCATTTT.

The gene calls are TRBV7-8 and TRBJ2-2; the D call may be TRBD1 or TRBD2 (5 bases each). Trimming removed 1 base at V and 4 bases at J, with 10 bases between. The length of the CDR3 is 15 residues. Germline assignment: CDR1 SGHVS and CDR2 FQNEAQ. CDR3 bases: TGTGCCAGCAGCTTAGTTGGGGGTCGCACCGGGGAGCTGTTTTTT. As protein: CASSLVGGRTGELFF.

The rearrangement joins TRBV5-1 to TRBJ2-1; D call uncertain. Trimming pared 1 base from V and 1 base from J, leaving 9 bases between. The germline gives CDR1 SGHRS, CDR2 YFSETQ. This CDR3 is built from 15 residues. Here the CDR3 DNA reads TGCGCCAGCAGCTTGACAGACTTATCCTACAATGAGCAGTTCTTC. This sequence encodes CASSLTDLSYNEQFF.